This T cell receptor (beta chain) was recorded in a study of CD8 T cells in Susac syndrome (dated by TCRdb to between 2018 and 2020). The study in broad terms: Repertoire sequencing was used to test whether CD8+ T cell activation and differentiation in Susac syndrome was antigen driven. Clonality of the CD8+ T cell repertoire was compared between more than 9 healthy donors, about 14 Susac syndrome patients and about 15 multiple sclerosis patients. Overall study results and their limits: The study acknowledged that relatively few individuals were included in the TCR sequencing and HLA analysis.

Taken from cysteine to phenylalanine, the CDR3 has 16 residues. Only the CDR3 DNA stays, 48 bases, in frame from base 1. CDR1 and CDR2 are read off the germline V gene as MDHEN and SYDVKM. Trimming removed 5 bases from V and 2 bases from J, leaving 15 bases between the germline ends. RNA was extracted using the RNeasy kit, and roughly 0.45 to 1 microgram was reverse transcribed with random hexamers. The immunoSEQ multiplex PCR assay, covering 54 Vbeta and 13 Jbeta segments, was used to amplify TCR beta CDR3 regions. Bias from PCR amplification was corrected by using a synthetic template baseline for primer optimization and for computational correction. Turning to the authors' computational methods: Reads were annotated to V, D and J genes according to IMGT and were analyzed with immunoSEQ Analyzer, with only productive sequences retained. Clonality was calculated as one minus the Shannon entropy normalized by log2 of the number of productive unique sequences. For each patient and control, public and private clones were evaluated within the 100 most prevalent clones. Susac-specific clones were defined as absent from healthy and MS cohorts, 850 to 1,300 published viral clones and other ImmuneACCESS disease sequences. TCRdb handled the public reads itself, with Q25 trimming in fastp and clone calling in MiXCR, and kept productive beta chains. One record per CDR3 amino acid sequence lists the most common genes and DNA. TCRdb, not the original authors, processed these V and J calls. This sample comprises about 300,000 distinct CDR3 sequences, about 82% of them detected only once. Around 0.2% of the sample lies in the top ten.

Peripheral blood CD8+ and CD4+ T cells from healthy donors, Susac syndrome patients and multiple sclerosis patients were profiled by high-throughput TCR beta sequencing. Treatment-naive patients with stable or active relapsing-remitting disease fulfilling revised McDonald criteria were used as multiple sclerosis controls. CD8+ TEMRA cells were enriched by FACS, while bulk CD8+ and CD4+ T cells were purified by magnetic negative isolation. Blood was drawn into EDTA tubes, processed within 24 hours, and PBMCs were isolated by density gradient centrifugation. PBMCs intended for TCR sequencing were cryopreserved in liquid nitrogen and were subsequently thawed in a 37 degrees C water bath. The sorted or isolated CD4+, CD8+ and CD8+ TEMRA cells reached a purity of at least 90%. Notes on this clonotype: The target of this receptor is not known. No qualities accompany the bases; no much larger clone lies one base away.

The origin of this receptor is a human donor with multiple sclerosis. The chain couples TRBV28 to TRBJ1-4; a tentative D match to TRBD1 spans 6 bases. Material: CD8+ T cells from PBMCs. The DNA is as follows: TGTGCCAGCAGTCAGGGGACGGCGGGCACTAATGAAAAACTGTTTTTT. The translation is CASSQGTAGTNEKLFF.